This T cell receptor beta chain was observed in a study of T cell changes during pregnancy in multiple sclerosis. Libraries were prepared by immunoSEQ multiplex PCR; TCRdb keeps only in-frame clonotypes and omits some of them. The repertoire holds under 70,000 clones, 91% seen once, with about 1.2% in the top ten. The receptor comes from a female donor in good health, enrolled as a control in a pregnancy study. The source material was peripheral blood, sampled after pregnancy.

This CDR3 reads CAWSRESGNTIYF. Written as DNA, the CDR3 is TGTGCCTGGAGTCGCGAGTCTGGAAACACCATATATTTT. The chain links TRBV30 to TRBJ1-3; D gene unclear. The germline CDR1 and CDR2 sequences are GTSNPN and SVGIG (reference sequence). Between the trimmed V and J ends, which lost 2 bases and 1 base, there was a span of 6 bases. The CDR3 length is 13 residues.